This T cell receptor beta chain was sequenced for a study of blood T cell repertoires in COVID-19. Overall study context: There were acute and convalescent COVID-19 samples, and they came from the United States, Italy and Spain.

Germline values: CDR1 SGHAT, CDR2 FQDESV (reference sequence). The CDR3 runs 16 residues. J gave up 3 bases and V 1 base, and 8 bases lay outside the gene matches. Assay used: immunoSEQ multiplex PCR; TCRdb lists only in-frame clones, some missing. The table includes about 420,000 clones, roughly 90% detected once. In its sample, this clone was seen once. The chain carries TRBV11-1 and TRBJ2-7; 8 bases are shared with TRBD2. The material sequenced was peripheral blood. The sequence was collected from a young man with COVID-19, enrolled during active disease. CDR3 sequence reads: CASSLVAGGGYYEQYF. CDR3 nucleotide sequence: TGTGCCAGCAGCTTAGTTGCGGGAGGTGGTTACTACGAGCAGTACTTC.